These T cell receptor beta chains were read from a single sample in a study of blood T cells in healthy people across ages. TCRdb used MiXCR to reprocess the 5' RACE reads, holding one entry per CDR3 protein. Here the sample spans hundreds of thousands of distinct CDR3 sequences, less than 25% being singletons. This same sample was also part of a study on T cells of mothers and their children.

Sequencing input: blood. These TCRs come from a boy between 10 and 17 years old in good health. Both conserved end residues are part of each CDR3. A D gene is named only where the DNA matches it firmly. Size values are once, few and many counts, or a class for expanded clones, and some rows have none.

>TRBV29-1|many|TRBJ2-5|-
TGCAGCGTTGATTTGGACATCCAAGAGACCCAGTACTTC
CSVDLDIQETQYF
>TRBV29-1|-|TRBJ2-5|TRBD2
TGCAGCGGGGGGGGAGGACAAGAGACCCAGTACTTC
CSGGGGQETQYF
>TRBV6-5|few|TRBJ2-1|TRBD1
TGTGCCAGCAGAGGGACAGGGGTCAATGAGCAGTTCTTC
CASRGTGVNEQFF
>TRBV2|few|TRBJ2-3|-
TGTGCCAGCATAAGGACGCTCGATACGCAGTATTTT
CASIRTLDTQYF
>TRBV2|-|TRBJ1-1|TRBD1
TGTGCCAGCAGACCCAGAATTCCGGGACAGAGGGTTTTGGCTGAAGCTTTCTTT
CASRPRIPGQRVLAEAFF
>TRBV7-2|-|TRBJ2-1|-
TGTGCCAGCAGCTTAGGCGCCCCGGGTGGCGGTGAGCAGTTCTTC
CASSLGAPGGGEQFF
>TRBV2|-|TRBJ2-3|TRBD2
TGTGCCAGCAGAGCAGGGGGCATTAGCGGGAGGAGCACAGATACGCAGTATTTT
CASRAGGISGRSTDTQYF
>TRBV9|few|TRBJ2-3|-
TGTGCCAGCAGCGTAGGTCTCACCACAGATACGCAGTATTTT
CASSVGLTTDTQYF
>TRBV20-1|few|TRBJ2-3|TRBD2
TGCAGTGCTAGGACCGGGACTAGCGGGACAAGAGGGCAAGATACGCAGTATTTT
CSARTGTSGTRGQDTQYF
>TRBV24-1|-|TRBJ2-1|-
TGTGCCACCAGTGAGGGGGGCTCCTACAATGAGCAGTTCTTC
CATSEGGSYNEQFF
>TRBV7-9|-|TRBJ2-1|-
TGTGCCAGCAGCCGGGGGGCCCAAAGCTCCTACAATGAGCAGTTCTTC
CASSRGAQSSYNEQFF
>TRBV7-2|many|TRBJ2-4|TRBD2
TGTGCCAGCAGCTTGTCTAGCGGACAAAACATTCAGTACTTC
CASSLSSGQNIQYF
>TRBV7-2|few|TRBJ2-3|-
TGTGCCAGCAGCTTCGGACCCAGACGGGCAGATACGCAGTATTTT
CASSFGPRRADTQYF
>TRBV14|-|TRBJ2-7|-
TGTGCCAGCAGCCAAGCCCCAGTATCGGGGTTTGAGACCTACGAGCAGTACTTC
CASSQAPVSGFETYEQYF
>TRBV7-2|-|TRBJ2-6|-
TGTGCCGCTATGACCGGGTGTAGGGCCGACGTCCTGACTTTC
CAAMTGCRADVLTF
>TRBV6-5|few|TRBJ1-5|TRBD1
TGTGCCAGCAGTCGGGATGGACAGGGCAATCAGCCCCAGCATTTT
CASSRDGQGNQPQHF
>TRBV5-6|many|TRBJ2-2|-
TGTGCCAGCAGCTTGGCAGGGCGCACCGGGGAGCTGTTTTTT
CASSLAGRTGELFF
>TRBV7-2|few|TRBJ2-3|TRBD2
TGTGCCAGCAGCTTAGGCCCTAGCGGGGGGATGGATACGCAGTATTTT
CASSLGPSGGMDTQYF
>TRBV5-1|many|TRBJ2-1|TRBD2
TGCGCCAGCAGCCTGGGACTAGCGGACTCCTACAATGAGCAGTTCTTC
CASSLGLADSYNEQFF
>TRBV5-1|-|TRBJ2-5|-
TGCGCCAGCAGCTTGGAGCTAGGAGGGGCCCAAGAGACCCAGTACTTC
CASSLELGGAQETQYF
>TRBV9|-|TRBJ2-5|-
TGTGCCAGCAGCGTCCTGAGCGGAGTACAAGAGACCCAGTACTTC
CASSVLSGVQETQYF
>TRBV4-1|few|TRBJ2-7|TRBD2
TGCGCCAGCAGCCAACCCACTAGCGGCTCCTACGAGCAGTACTTC
CASSQPTSGSYEQYF
>TRBV3-1|many|TRBJ2-5|TRBD1
TGTGCCAGCAGCCACCAAGGACAGGGGTTGGGCTACTTC
CASSHQGQGLGYF
>TRBV7-9|-|TRBJ1-1|TRBD1
TGTGCCAGCAGCTACTCTGAGACAGGGTTAGAAGACACTGAAGCTTTCTTT
CASSYSETGLEDTEAFF
>TRBV5-1|-|TRBJ2-3|TRBD2
TGCGCCAGCAGCCCGGGACTAGCGGGAAGCACAGATACGCAGTATTTT
CASSPGLAGSTDTQYF
>TRBV7-3|few|TRBJ2-1|TRBD2
TGTGCCAGCAGCCAGGGACTAGCGGGGTGGAATGAGCAGTTCTTC
CASSQGLAGWNEQFF
>TRBV29-1|-|TRBJ2-1|TRBD1
TGCAGCGTTGTGACAGGGTCCACCTACAATGAGCAGTTCTTC
CSVVTGSTYNEQFF
>TRBV19|-|TRBJ1-4|-
TGTGCCAGCCGTCGACGGGATGCAACTAATGAAAAACTGTTTTTT
CASRRRDATNEKLFF
>TRBV5-1|-|TRBJ2-7|TRBD2
TGCGCCAGCAGCGATAGCGGGAGCCTAGACGAGCAGTACTTC
CASSDSGSLDEQYF
>TRBV25-1|-|TRBJ2-5|TRBD1
TGTGCCAGCAGTGTTGGGGACAGGCAGTACTTC
CASSVGDRQYF
>TRBV11-2|-|TRBJ2-2|-
TGTGCCAGCAGCTTAGACGGAGGGGGCAGGACCGGGGAGCTGTTTTTT
CASSLDGGGRTGELFF
>TRBV6-2/TRBV6-3|-|TRBJ2-1|TRBD2
TGTGCCAGCAGTTACTCGTCGCTAGCGGTCTACAATGAGCAGTTCTTC
CASSYSSLAVYNEQFF
>TRBV9|few|TRBJ2-2|TRBD1
TGTGCCAGCAGCGTAGACCCTACAGGGGGCACCGGGGAGCTGTTTTTT
CASSVDPTGGTGELFF
>TRBV12-3/TRBV12-4|few|TRBJ2-1|TRBD2
TGTGCCAGCAGTTTAGCGGCTAGCGGTCCTGCCCCCTACAATGAGCAGTTCTTC
CASSLAASGPAPYNEQFF
>TRBV6-1|-|TRBJ2-7|TRBD2
TGTGCCACCCGGACTAGCGGGAGGGCCACGGACGAGCAGTACTTC
CATRTSGRATDEQYF
>TRBV7-9|few|TRBJ2-5|-
TGTGCCAGCAGCTCCAGATCTTTCCAAGAGACCCAGTACTTC
CASSSRSFQETQYF
>TRBV7-9|few|TRBJ2-5|-
TGTGCCAGCAGCTTAGCGGGACCACAGTTTTACTTC
CASSLAGPQFYF
>TRBV7-3|-|TRBJ1-1|-
TGTGCCAGCAGTAAGGGGGGTATGAACACTGAAGCTTTCTTT
CASSKGGMNTEAFF
>TRBV7-2|few|TRBJ2-1|TRBD1
TGTGCCAGCAGCCGTAACAGGGGGTCCTACAATGAGCAGTTCTTC
CASSRNRGSYNEQFF
>TRBV20-1|few|TRBJ2-4|-
TGCAGTGCTATAAGCGACTCCAAAAACATTCAGTACTTC
CSAISDSKNIQYF
>TRBV6-2/TRBV6-3|few|TRBJ2-2|TRBD1
TGTGCCAGCGGTCCGGGACAGAACACCGGGGAACTGTTTTTT
CASGPGQNTGELFF
>TRBV30|-|TRBJ2-7|TRBD2
TGTGCCTGGAGCATGACTAGCGCAGGGCAGTACTTC
CAWSMTSAGQYF
>TRBV5-4|few|TRBJ2-3|TRBD1
TGTGCCAGCAGCTTGGTTATAATATCGACAGGGAGCACAGATACGCAGTATTTT
CASSLVIISTGSTDTQYF
>TRBV3-1|few|TRBJ2-2|-
TGTGCCAGCAGCCTACTCGGTCCCGGGGAGCTGTTTTTT
CASSLLGPGELFF
>TRBV6-1|-|TRBJ1-1|-
TGTGCCAGCAGTTTTACAGGGAACCCTGAAGCTTTCTTT
CASSFTGNPEAFF
>TRBV2|-|TRBJ2-1|TRBD2
TGTGCCAGCAGTGTCTGGGCGGGGGGGCACAATGAGCAGTTCTTC
CASSVWAGGHNEQFF
>TRBV6-5|few|TRBJ1-6|-
TGTGCCAGCAGTTACGGCAGCGTGGGGAATTCACCCCTCCACTTT
CASSYGSVGNSPLHF
>TRBV7-9|-|TRBJ2-1|-
TGTGCCAGCAGCTTACCCCTAGACAATGAGCAGTTCTTC
CASSLPLDNEQFF